This T cell receptor beta chain appears in the sequencing data of a study of blood T cell repertoires in COVID-19. Whole-study context: Italy, Spain and the United States were the sources of the convalescent and acute COVID-19 samples. Sources were T cells, B-cell-depleted T cells, or PBMCs; the material itself was cDNA or gDNA.

The trim removed 8 bases at V and 5 bases at J, leaving 12 bases unmatched. This CDR3 has 15 residues. CDR1 and CDR2 from the germline V gene are SGHVS and FNYEAQ. Methods used by the authors: Amplifying reference gene primers gave estimates of nucleated cell counts. Clones were read by immunoSEQ multiplex PCR, and TCRdb kept only the in-frame ones, dropping some. D and trimming come from the DNA, and the V and J calls and clone size come from that table. This table has about 270,000 clones, more than 65% appearing once. The gene calls are TRBV7-6 and TRBJ2-5; TRBD2 matches at 9 bases. This receptor was identified in a woman between 18 and 29 years old with acute or convalescent COVID-19. The sample was peripheral blood. The CDR3 protein is CASGISGSEGETQYF. The CDR3 nucleotides read TGTGCCAGCGGAATTAGCGGGAGCGAAGGGGAGACCCAGTACTTC.